The TCR beta chain under discussion was sequenced for a study of human T cells and chemical hapten exposure. About the research overall: Patients, a majority of them female, were diagnosed with alopecia areata, totalis or universalis. General observations from the study: Clustering by CDR3 similarity yielded significantly more large clusters from expanded TCRs than controls.

With respect to this clonotype: The antigen remains undetermined.

Time point noted: patch test 2, 6 weeks after DPC sensitization. Described treatment: therapeutic diphenylcyclopropenone sensitization with weekly scalp DPC. The starting material, unfractionated whole blood, was used for total RNA extraction. The CDR3 has 15 amino acids. Germline lookup yields CDR1 SGHRS and CDR2 YFSETQ. Trimming stripped 4 bases from V and 3 bases from J, with 15 bases between. Via MiXCR, TCRdb re-called the RACE reads, giving one row per CDR3 protein. The data show roughly 380,000 distinct CDR3 sequences, about 6% seen once. Sequenced material: whole blood, taken in connection with sensitization to the hapten diphenylcyclopropenone (DPC). The chain joins TRBV5-1 to TRBJ2-3; D assignment may be TRBD1 or TRBD2 (5 bases each). The receptor comes from a woman under 30 with alopecia areata. Some clones in this sample may be carry-over from other donors' samples. The CDR3 is CASSTGASLTDTQYF. In nucleotides, the CDR3 is TGCGCCAGCAGCACCGGGGCCAGTTTGACAGATACGCAGTATTTT. Supplemented by reference TRBV5-1 and TRBJ2-3, the full variable domain reads KAGVTQTPRYLIKTRGQQVTLSCSPISGHRSVSWYQQTPGQGLQFLFEYFSETQRNKGNFPGRFSGRQFSNSRSEMNVSTLELGDSALYLCASSTGASLTDTQYFGPGTRLTVL.